Listed below are T cell receptor beta chains from one sample, sequenced in a study of tumor and adjacent non-tumor tissue in lung cancer. TCRdb used MiXCR to reprocess the multiplex PCR reads, holding one entry per CDR3 protein. Found here are tens of thousands of distinct CDR3 sequences, less than 70% of them singletons; the top ten hold 15% to 20%. Sample: distant non-tumor lung tissue. The receptors were gathered from a middle-aged woman with non-small cell lung cancer. CDR3s include the opening cysteine and the closing phenylalanine or tryptophan.

>TRBV6-1|TRBJ2-2
CASSGRTGNTGELFF
>TRBV7-2|TRBJ2-1
CASRNLSDLARGQFF
>TRBV5-1|TRBJ2-7
CAGSLTRAENYELYF
>TRBV28|TRBJ1-5
CASSLRSAWRQPQHF
>TRBV6-6|TRBJ2-7
CPSSSRVHEQYF
>TRBV20-1|TRBJ2-1
CSACSLAGGLSEQFF
>TRBV10-3|TRBJ2-3
CAISERQGIGDMQYF
>TRBV11-2|TRBJ2-3
CSSSERQGAWDTQYF
>TRBV4-2|TRBJ2-7
CASSQEGTSYEQYF
>TRBV9|TRBJ2-7
CASSPGGAEQYF
>TRBV28|TRBJ2-7
CASSLSGTSGYEQYF
>TRBV6-5|TRBJ2-7
CASSYGGGDSYEQYF
>TRBV11-2|TRBJ2-4
CASCFLTDYLSAKDIQYF
>TRBV6-1|.
CASSEFGSAYSNQPQYF
>TRBV24-1|TRBJ2-2
CVTSEDSPTGELFF
>TRBV29-1|TRBJ2-5
CSADEQLRTQYF
>TRBV5-8|TRBJ2-5
CASSLEVAQETQYF
>TRBV30|TRBJ2-7
CAWRVGGARISYEQYF
>TRBV30|TRBJ2-7
CAWDRPDRATYEQYF
>TRBV11-2|TRBJ2-2
CASSPEDQKTGELFF
>TRBV10-1|TRBJ2-7
CASNGQDGTCWRALYEQYF
>TRBV19|TRBJ2-2
CASTKGQGFTGELFF
>TRBV29-1|TRBJ1-4
CSGAGGIVNEKLFF
>TRBV7-9|TRBJ2-7
CASSLTGALGEQYF
>TRBV19|TRBJ1-1
CASSIGRARDEAFF
>TRBV29-1|TRBJ1-2
CSVVEGIYGYTF
>TRBV6-1|TRBJ2-7
CASRVAIDQYF
>TRBV29-1|TRBJ2-2
CIVVPSGETGDLFF
>TRBV12-3/TRBV12-4|TRBJ2-3
CASIPQVLVGFHTQYF
>TRBV20-1|TRBJ2-1
CSVQGGLDSNEQFF
>TRBV29-1|TRBJ2-1
CSVVGDGDRDEQFF
>TRBV2|TRBJ2-1
CASTHLGAYNGQFF
>TRBV11-2|TRBJ2-3
CASSLLAGWTDMQYF
>TRBV7-9|TRBJ1-2
CASSFAKKVGGYTF
>TRBV20-1|TRBJ1-1
CSASGTGTTEAFF
>TRBV7-9|TRBJ1-1
CASSPQGVSTEAFF
>TRBV6-5|TRBJ1-5
CASSSSTGVGQPQHF
>TRBV7-9|TRBJ2-1
CASSYQDHSTHTEQFF
>TRBV24-1|TRBJ2-3
CATSGPTTDTQYF
>TRBV20-1|TRBJ2-1
CSASPLPRVLPGGTYNNEQFF
>TRBV11-3|TRBJ2-1
CASSLRLGQNNEQSF
>TRBV5-4|TRBJ2-3
CTSSLSSGMTDTQYF
>TRBV18|TRBJ2-6
CAGSPNRVGYSGANVLTF
>TRBV29-1|TRBJ2-7
CSVKDLEQYF
>TRBV11-3|.
CASSDPGLAANSEQYF
>TRBV5-6|TRBJ2-3
CASSYFSGRRTETQYF
>TRBV20-1|TRBJ2-3
CSARKRGGTDTQYF
>TRBV29-1|TRBJ1-1
CSADGEWGTEAFF
>TRBV12-3/TRBV12-4|TRBJ2-6
CASSPRTGDFSEANVLTF